The following is a T cell receptor beta chain sequence with its context. This sample is part of a study of blood T cell repertoires in COVID-19. The CDR3 contains 15 residues. Germline CDR1 SNHLY, CDR2 FYNNEI. J gave up 3 bases and V 6 bases, and 11 bases lay outside the gene matches. Profiling relied on immunoSEQ multiplex PCR, and the TCRdb table lists in-frame clones only, not all of them. The top ten clones hold more than 7.5% of a sample with around 160,000 clones, over 75% of them seen once. The receptor was isolated from a woman aged 60 to 75 with COVID-19, enrolled during active disease. The sample consisted of peripheral blood. The rearrangement uses TRBV2 and TRBJ2-7; 7 bases map to TRBD1. The CDR3 DNA sequence: TGTGCCAGCAGGAATGTGGGACAGTTTTACTACGAGCAGTACTTC. This sequence encodes CASRNVGQFYYEQYF.